This T cell receptor (beta chain) originates from a study of T-cell reconstitution after alpha-beta-depleted transplantation in children. A library of TCRbeta sequences, prepared with unique molecular identifiers, was generated. TCRdb independently ran MiXCR on the PCR reads; one entry per CDR3 protein. Altogether a few hundred thousand distinct CDR3 sequences are present, 25% to 30% being singletons, with the ten largest covering approximately 33%. This clonotype has just a few counts. The CDR3 runs to 15 residues. Unmatched junction bases numbered 10, after V lost 4 bases and J lost 6 bases. The germline gives CDR1 SGHRS, CDR2 YFSETQ.

The gene calls are TRBV5-1 and TRBJ2-1, with 7 bases fitting TRBD2. The sequence came from a boy under two years old with Wiskott-Aldrich syndrome, due to receive a stem cell transplant. Sequences were derived from PBMCs, sampled before TCRalphabeta/CD19-depleted stem cell transplant. This CDR3 reads CASSRTAGAGNEQFF. Written as DNA, the CDR3 is TGCGCCAGCAGCAGGACGGCGGGAGCGGGCAATGAGCAGTTCTTC.